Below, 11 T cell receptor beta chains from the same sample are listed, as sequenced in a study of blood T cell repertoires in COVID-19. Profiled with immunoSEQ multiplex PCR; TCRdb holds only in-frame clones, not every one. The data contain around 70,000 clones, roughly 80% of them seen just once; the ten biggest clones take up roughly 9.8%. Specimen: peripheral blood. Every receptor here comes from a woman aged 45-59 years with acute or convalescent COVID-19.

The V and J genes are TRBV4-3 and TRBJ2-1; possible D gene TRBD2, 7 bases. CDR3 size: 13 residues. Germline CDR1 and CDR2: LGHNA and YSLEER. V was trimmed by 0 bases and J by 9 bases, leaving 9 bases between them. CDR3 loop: CASSQDGGREQFF. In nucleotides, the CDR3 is TGCGCCAGCAGCCAAGACGGGGGGCGTGAGCAGTTCTTC.

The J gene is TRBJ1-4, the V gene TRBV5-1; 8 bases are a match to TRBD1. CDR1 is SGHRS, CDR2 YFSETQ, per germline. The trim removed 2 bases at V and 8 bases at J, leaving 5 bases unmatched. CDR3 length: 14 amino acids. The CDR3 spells CASSFGQGGEKLFF. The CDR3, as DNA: TGCGCCAGCAGCTTCGGACAGGGCGGGGAAAAACTGTTTTTT. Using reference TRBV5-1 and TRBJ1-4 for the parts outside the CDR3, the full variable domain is KAGVTQTPRYLIKTRGQQVTLSCSPISGHRSVSWYQQTPGQGLQFLFEYFSETQRNKGNFPGRFSGRQFSNSRSEMNVSTLELGDSALYLCASSFGQGGEKLFFGSGTQLSVL.

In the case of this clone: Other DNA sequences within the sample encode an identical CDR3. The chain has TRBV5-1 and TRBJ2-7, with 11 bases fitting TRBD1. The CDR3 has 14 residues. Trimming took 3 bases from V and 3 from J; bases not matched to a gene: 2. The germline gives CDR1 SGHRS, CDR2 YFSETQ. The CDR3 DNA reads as TGCGCCAGCAGCTCCGGGACAGGGGGCTACGAGCAGTACTTC. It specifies CASSSGTGGYEQYF.

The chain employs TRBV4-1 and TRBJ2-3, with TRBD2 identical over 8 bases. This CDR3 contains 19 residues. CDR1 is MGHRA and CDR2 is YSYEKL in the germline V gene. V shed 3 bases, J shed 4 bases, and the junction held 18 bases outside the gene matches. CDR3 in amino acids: CASSHVSGRAVHGADTQYF. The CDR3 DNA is TGCGCCAGCAGCCACGTTTCCGGGAGGGCAGTTCACGGGGCAGATACGCAGTATTTT.

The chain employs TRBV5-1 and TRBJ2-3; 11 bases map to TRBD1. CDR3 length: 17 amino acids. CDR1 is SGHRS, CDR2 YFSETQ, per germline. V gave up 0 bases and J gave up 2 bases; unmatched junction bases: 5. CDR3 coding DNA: TGCGCCAGCAGCTTGGCCCGGACAGGGGGCCTCACAGATACGCAGTATTTT. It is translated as CASSLARTGGLTDTQYF.

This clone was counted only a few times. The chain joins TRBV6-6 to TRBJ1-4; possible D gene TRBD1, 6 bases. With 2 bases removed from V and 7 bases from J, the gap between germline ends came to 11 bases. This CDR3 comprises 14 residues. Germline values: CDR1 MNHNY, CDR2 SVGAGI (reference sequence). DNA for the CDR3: TGTGCCAGCAGTTACGGACAGCTAGTTGAAAAACTGTTTTTT. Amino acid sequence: CASSYGQLVEKLFF.

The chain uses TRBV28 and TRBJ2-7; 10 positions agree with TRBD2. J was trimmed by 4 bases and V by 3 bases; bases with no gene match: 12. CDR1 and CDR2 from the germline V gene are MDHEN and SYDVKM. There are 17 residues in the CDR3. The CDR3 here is CASSFGEVGLAIYEQYF. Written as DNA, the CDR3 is TGTGCCAGCAGTTTCGGCGAGGTGGGACTAGCGATTTACGAGCAGTACTTC.

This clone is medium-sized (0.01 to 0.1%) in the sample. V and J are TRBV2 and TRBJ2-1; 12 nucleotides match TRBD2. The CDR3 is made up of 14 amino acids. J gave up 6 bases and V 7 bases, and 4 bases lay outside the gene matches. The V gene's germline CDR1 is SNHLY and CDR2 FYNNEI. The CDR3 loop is CASNLAGGPNEQFF. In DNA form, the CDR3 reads TGTGCCAGCAACCTAGCGGGAGGGCCCAATGAGCAGTTCTTC.

CDR3 nucleotides: TGTGCCAGCATGTCGACAGGGGACTATGGCTACACCTTC. Its translation: CASMSTGDYGYTF. V gene TRBV2 combines with J gene TRBJ1-2; 8 bases are shared with TRBD1. V lost 7 bases, J lost 3 bases, and 4 bases stayed unmatched. Germline lookup yields CDR1 SNHLY and CDR2 FYNNEI. The CDR3 runs to 13 residues. Variable domain in full (rest from reference TRBV2 and TRBJ1-2): EPEVTQTPSHQVTQMGQEVILRCVPISNHLYFYWYRQILGQKVEFLVSFYNNEISEKSEIFDDQFSVERPDGSNFTLKIRSTKLEDSAMYFCASMSTGDYGYTFGSGTRLTVV.

The CDR3 region has the DNA TGTGCCAGCAGCCAAATTGGGGGCGAATACACTGAAGCTTTCTTT. It is translated as CASSQIGGEYTEAFF. This chain uses TRBV3-1 (or the pseudogene TRBV3-2) with TRBJ1-1, with D maybe TRBD1 (6 bases). CDR3 size: 15 residues. Germline CDR1 is LGHDT and CDR2 is YNNKEL (reference sequence). V was trimmed by 2 bases and J by 3 bases, leaving 13 bases between them.

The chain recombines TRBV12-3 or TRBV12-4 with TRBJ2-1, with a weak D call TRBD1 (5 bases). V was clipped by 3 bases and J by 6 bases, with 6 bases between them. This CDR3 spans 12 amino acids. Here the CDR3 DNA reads TGTGCCAGCAGTTTTCAGGGCAATGAGCAGTTCTTC. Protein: CASSFQGNEQFF.